Listed below are T cell receptor beta chains from one sample, sequenced in a study of shared clonotypes between healthy human individuals. Sequenced by immunoSEQ multiplex PCR; TCRdb stores in-frame clones only, minus some. The data contain about 2,500,000 clones, more than 90% of them singletons. Source material: naive CD4+ T cells sorted from blood. The receptors derive from a man aged 18 to 29 in good health. Each CDR3 is given with its conserved first and last residue. Fields, in order: clone size, V gene, D gene, J gene, CDR3 protein, CDR3 DNA. The D gene is left open where the match is weak. A row's size may be missing; if present it is once, few, many or a size class.

abundance: NA; v_gene: TRBV10-1; d_gene: NA; j_gene: TRBJ2-2; CDR3aa: CASSNGGGEGMVSGELFF; CDR3nt: TGCGCCAGCAGTAACGGCGGCGGAGAAGGGATGGTGTCCGGGGAGCTGTTTTTT
abundance: NA; v_gene: TRBV5-8; d_gene: NA; j_gene: TRBJ1-1; CDR3aa: CASSSERKRNEAFF; CDR3nt: TGTGCCAGCAGCTCTGAGAGGAAGAGGAATGAAGCTTTCTTT
abundance: NA; v_gene: TRBV5-1; d_gene: NA; j_gene: TRBJ1-2; CDR3aa: CASSLVGGQVLQDYGYTF; CDR3nt: TGCGCCAGCAGCTTGGTGGGTGGGCAGGTGCTACAGGACTATGGCTACACCTTC
abundance: NA; v_gene: TRBV4-3; d_gene: NA; j_gene: TRBJ1-4; CDR3aa: CASSLQQGGSEKLFF; CDR3nt: TGCGCCAGCAGCCTGCAACAGGGTGGGAGTGAAAAACTGTTTTTT
abundance: NA; v_gene: TRBV11-3; d_gene: TRBD2; j_gene: TRBJ2-7; CDR3aa: CASSSGLAGTNEQYF; CDR3nt: TGTGCCAGCAGCTCGGGACTAGCGGGAACGAACGAGCAGTACTTC
abundance: NA; v_gene: TRBV30; d_gene: NA; j_gene: TRBJ2-5; CDR3aa: CACKETQYF; CDR3nt: TGTGCCTGCAAAGAGACCCAGTACTTC
abundance: NA; v_gene: TRBV7-9; d_gene: TRBD1; j_gene: TRBJ2-7; CDR3aa: CASSLEGQSYEQYF; CDR3nt: TGTGCCAGCAGCTTAGAGGGACAGTCCTACGAGCAGTACTTC
abundance: NA; v_gene: TRBV5-4; d_gene: NA; j_gene: TRBJ1-3; CDR3aa: CASSLGQAPTNTIYF; CDR3nt: TGTGCCAGCAGCTTGGGACAGGCCCCTACTAACACCATATATTTT
abundance: NA; v_gene: TRBV7-8; d_gene: TRBD2; j_gene: TRBJ2-2; CDR3aa: CASRNIAGVYTGELFF; CDR3nt: TGTGCCAGCAGGAATATAGCGGGAGTCTACACCGGGGAGCTGTTTTTT
abundance: once; v_gene: TRBV30; d_gene: NA; j_gene: TRBJ1-5; CDR3aa: CAWSVRQANQPQHF; CDR3nt: TGTGCCTGGAGTGTAAGGCAGGCCAATCAGCCCCAGCATTTT
abundance: NA; v_gene: TRBV6-5; d_gene: TRBD1; j_gene: TRBJ1-2; CDR3aa: CASSYLTGGDYGYTF; CDR3nt: TGTGCCAGCAGTTACTTGACAGGGGGCGACTATGGCTACACCTTC
abundance: once; v_gene: TRBV10-2; d_gene: TRBD2; j_gene: TRBJ2-3; CDR3aa: CASSELIAGFTDTQYF; CDR3nt: TGCGCCAGCAGTGAGTTAATAGCGGGATTCACAGATACGCAGTATTTT
abundance: NA; v_gene: TRBV5-6; d_gene: NA; j_gene: TRBJ1-4; CDR3aa: CASSSDRINEKLFF; CDR3nt: TGTGCCAGCAGTTCAGACAGGATTAATGAAAAACTGTTTTTT
abundance: NA; v_gene: TRBV5-5; d_gene: TRBD2; j_gene: TRBJ2-7; CDR3aa: CASSRTSGNEQYF; CDR3nt: TGTGCCAGCAGCCGGACTAGCGGGAATGAGCAGTACTTC
abundance: NA; v_gene: TRBV4-3; d_gene: NA; j_gene: TRBJ2-1; CDR3aa: CASSRETSSYNEQFF; CDR3nt: TGCGCCAGCAGCCGAGAAACCAGCTCCTACAATGAGCAGTTCTTC
abundance: NA; v_gene: TRBV6-5; d_gene: NA; j_gene: TRBJ1-3; CDR3aa: CASRSGGNTIYF; CDR3nt: TGTGCCAGCAGGTCGGGGGGAAACACCATATATTTT